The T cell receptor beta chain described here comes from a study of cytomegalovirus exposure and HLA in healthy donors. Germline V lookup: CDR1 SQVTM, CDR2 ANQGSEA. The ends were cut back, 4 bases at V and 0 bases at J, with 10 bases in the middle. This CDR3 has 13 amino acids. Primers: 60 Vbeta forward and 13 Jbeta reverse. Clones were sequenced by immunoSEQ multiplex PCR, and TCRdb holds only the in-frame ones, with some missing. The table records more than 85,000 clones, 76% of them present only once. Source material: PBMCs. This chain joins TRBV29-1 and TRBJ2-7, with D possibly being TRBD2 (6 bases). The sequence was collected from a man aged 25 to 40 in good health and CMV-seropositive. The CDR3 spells CSVGQGGSYEQYF. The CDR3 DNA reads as TGCAGCGTTGGGCAGGGAGGCTCCTACGAGCAGTACTTC.